The sequence of this TCR beta chain was determined in a study of metastatic and nonmetastatic thyroid tumors. Thyroid surgery took place with no prior treatment in any patient. This clone is labeled as large. No antigen is known for it. TCRdb re-analyzed the PCR reads using MiXCR. The table has about 10,000 clones, around 32% seen once; the top ten hold roughly 17%. Study results and limitations: Significantly higher TCR beta diversity was reportedly seen in malignant thyroid tumors than benign nodules, in blood and tumor.

The CDR3 totals 13 residues. Germline V gene lookup returns CDR1 MNHNS and CDR2 SASEGT. Trimming removed 8 bases at V and 0 bases at J, with 8 bases between. The rearrangement links TRBV6-1 to TRBJ1-5; D unclear. The receptor comes from a female donor with papillary thyroid cancer or a benign thyroid nodule (not recorded which). Some clones in this sample may be carry-over from other donors' samples. Sequencing was done on a sample of adjacent normal tissue. The DNA of the CDR3 is TGTGCCAGCTCATGGGGTAGCAATCAGCCCCAGCATTTT. Encoded protein: CASSWGSNQPQHF.